The 13 T cell receptor beta chains presented below share a single source sample, sequenced in a study of blood T cell repertoires in COVID-19. Repertoires were generated with immunoSEQ multiplex PCR, while TCRdb's copy carries only in-frame clones and drops some. The data show 140,000 to 150,000 clones, 80% seen once. Sample: peripheral blood. The receptors stem from a woman aged 50 to 60 with acute or convalescent COVID-19.

This clone was picked up one time. CDR3 sequence: CASEDSVAQETQYF. As DNA, the CDR3 is TGTGCCAGCGAAGATAGCGTAGCCCAAGAGACCCAGTACTTC. The chain employs TRBV5-6 and TRBJ2-5; D possibly corresponds to TRBD2 (5 bases). Trimming took 7 bases from V and 1 from J, leaving 14 bases between them. CDR3 length: 14 amino acids. Germline values: CDR1 SGHDT, CDR2 YYEEEE. The variable domain in full, with the rest retrieved from reference TRBV5-6 and TRBJ2-5, is DAGVTQSPTHLIKTRGQQVTLRCSPKSGHDTVSWYQQALGQGPQFIFQYYEEEERQRGNFPDRFSGHQFPNYSSELNVNALLLGDSALYLCASEDSVAQETQYFGPGTRLLVL.

The rearrangement links TRBV28 to TRBJ2-2; weak D call: TRBD1 (6 bases). V lost 4 bases, J lost 5 bases, and 14 bases lay in between. This CDR3 is built from 15 residues. Per the germline V gene, CDR1 is MDHEN and CDR2 is SYDVKM. CDR3 loop: CASSSPGTTTGELFF. For the CDR3, the DNA is TGTGCCAGCAGTTCCCCCGGGACAACAACCGGGGAGCTGTTTTTT.

The V gene is TRBV6-5, the J gene TRBJ2-4; 9 bases match TRBD1. The germline V gene encodes CDR1 MNHEY and CDR2 SVGAGI. Trimming at V came to 4 bases and at J to 9 bases, leaving 4 bases not matched to a gene. CDR3 length: 13 residues. The CDR3 sequence: CASSFDRGIIQYF. CDR3 coding DNA: TGTGCCAGCAGTTTTGACAGGGGGATCATTCAGTACTTC.

The V gene is TRBV6-5, the J gene TRBJ1-4; the D gene is possibly TRBD1 (6 bases). The length of the CDR3 is 14 residues. Looked up from germline, CDR1 is MNHEY and CDR2 is SVGAGI. Deletions cut 6 bases from V and 3 bases from J, with 11 bases between. CDR3 sequence: CASRKGVPNEKLFF. DNA for the CDR3: TGTGCCAGCAGAAAGGGGGTTCCTAATGAAAAACTGTTTTTT.

The rearrangement joins TRBV12-3 or TRBV12-4 to TRBJ1-2; D unresolved. V lost 5 bases and J lost 6, with 13 bases in between. The CDR3 covers 13 residues. CDR3 residues: CASSLSQLHGYTF. CDR3 sequence (DNA): TGTGCCAGCAGTCTTTCTCAACTTCATGGCTACACCTTC.

The chain uses TRBV6-4 and TRBJ2-7; D possibly corresponds to TRBD1 (6 bases). The CDR3 consists of 15 residues. CDR1 and CDR2 (germline): MRHNA, SNTAGT. Between the trimmed V and J ends, which lost 2 bases and 3 bases, there was a span of 14 bases. Here the CDR3 reads CASSDPRTENYEQYF. CDR3 nucleotides: TGTGCCAGCAGTGACCCCCGGACAGAAAACTACGAGCAGTACTTC.

This clone has just a few counts. The chain employs TRBV5-8 and TRBJ1-1; TRBD1 aligns across 8 bases. J lost 4 bases, V lost 9 bases, and 14 bases had no gene match. This CDR3 contains 15 residues. The germline V gene has CDR1 SGHTS and CDR2 YDEGEE. This CDR3 is CATSRRDRRGTEAFF. CDR3 in DNA: TGTGCCACCTCCCGGCGGGACAGGAGAGGCACTGAAGCTTTCTTT.

The chain joins TRBV7-3 to TRBJ2-5; tentatively, D is TRBD1 (5 bases). CDR3 length: 13 residues. CDR1 is SGHTA and CDR2 is FQGTGA in the germline V gene. Trimming removed 5 bases at V and 2 bases at J, with 9 bases between. In nucleotides, the CDR3 is TGTGCCAGCAGCGTAGACAGACAAGAGACCCAGTACTTC. Protein: CASSVDRQETQYF. The full variable domain, its missing parts supplied by reference TRBV7-3 and TRBJ2-5, is GAGVSQTPSNKVTEKGKYVELRCDPISGHTALYWYRQSLGQGPEFLIYFQGTGAADDSGLPNDRFFAVRPEGSVSTLKIQRTERGDSAVYLCASSVDRQETQYFGPGTRLLVL.

The chain recombines TRBV27 with TRBJ2-7; tentatively, D is TRBD1 (5 bases). V lost 4 bases and J lost 4, with 14 bases in between. The V gene's germline CDR1 is MNHEY and CDR2 SMNVEV (reference sequence). This CDR3 has 14 amino acids. Written as DNA, the CDR3 is TGTGCCAGCAGTTCCTCGCAGGGTGATTACGAGCAGTACTTC. Translation gives CASSSSQGDYEQYF.

This chain uses TRBV27 with TRBJ1-1, with 7 bases lining up with TRBD1. The J segment lost 4 bases and the V segment lost 6 bases, leaving 5 bases of the junction unmatched. Per germline, CDR1 MNHEY and CDR2 SMNVEV (reference sequence). This CDR3 has 13 amino acids. The CDR3 loop is CASRKTGITEAFF. CDR3 in DNA: TGTGCCAGCAGGAAGACAGGGATCACTGAAGCTTTCTTT.

This sequence joins TRBV27 and TRBJ1-5; the D is unclear. Germline V gene sequence: CDR1 MNHEY, CDR2 SMNVEV (reference sequence). V lost 6 bases, J lost 3 bases, and 9 bases lay in between. The CDR3 has 13 residues. For the CDR3, the DNA is TGTGCCAGCAGCGGGGATTACAATCAGCCCCAGCATTTT. As protein: CASSGDYNQPQHF.

The CDR3 reads CASSYRGTGANVLTF. DNA of the CDR3: TGTGCCAGCAGTTACAGGGGGACTGGGGCCAACGTCCTGACTTTC. This chain joins TRBV6-2 or TRBV6-3 and TRBJ2-6; D is possibly TRBD1 (6 bases). The CDR3 consists of 15 residues. V was clipped by 2 bases and J by 2 bases, with 7 bases between them. CDR1 is MNHEY and CDR2 is SVGEGT in the germline V gene.

V and J are TRBV24-1 and TRBJ2-2; maybe TRBD2 (5 bases). CDR3 length: 16 residues. Deletions cut 5 bases from V and 1 base from J, with 13 bases between. Germline assignment: CDR1 KGHDR and CDR2 SFDVKD. This CDR3 is CATSASGAENTGELFF. The CDR3 DNA reads TGTGCCACCAGTGCGAGCGGAGCCGAGAACACCGGGGAGCTGTTTTTT.